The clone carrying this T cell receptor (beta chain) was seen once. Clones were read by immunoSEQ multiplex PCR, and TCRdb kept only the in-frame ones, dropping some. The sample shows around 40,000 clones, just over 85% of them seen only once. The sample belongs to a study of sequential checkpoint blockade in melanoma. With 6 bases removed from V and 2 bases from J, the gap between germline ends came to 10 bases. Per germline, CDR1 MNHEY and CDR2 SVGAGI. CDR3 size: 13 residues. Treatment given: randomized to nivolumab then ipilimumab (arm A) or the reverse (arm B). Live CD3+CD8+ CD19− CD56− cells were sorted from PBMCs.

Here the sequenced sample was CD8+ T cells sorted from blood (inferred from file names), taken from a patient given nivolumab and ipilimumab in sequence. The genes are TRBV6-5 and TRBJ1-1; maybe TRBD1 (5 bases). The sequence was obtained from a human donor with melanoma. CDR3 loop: CASRYTGNTEAFF. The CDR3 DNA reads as TGTGCCAGCAGATATACAGGAAACACTGAAGCTTTCTTT.